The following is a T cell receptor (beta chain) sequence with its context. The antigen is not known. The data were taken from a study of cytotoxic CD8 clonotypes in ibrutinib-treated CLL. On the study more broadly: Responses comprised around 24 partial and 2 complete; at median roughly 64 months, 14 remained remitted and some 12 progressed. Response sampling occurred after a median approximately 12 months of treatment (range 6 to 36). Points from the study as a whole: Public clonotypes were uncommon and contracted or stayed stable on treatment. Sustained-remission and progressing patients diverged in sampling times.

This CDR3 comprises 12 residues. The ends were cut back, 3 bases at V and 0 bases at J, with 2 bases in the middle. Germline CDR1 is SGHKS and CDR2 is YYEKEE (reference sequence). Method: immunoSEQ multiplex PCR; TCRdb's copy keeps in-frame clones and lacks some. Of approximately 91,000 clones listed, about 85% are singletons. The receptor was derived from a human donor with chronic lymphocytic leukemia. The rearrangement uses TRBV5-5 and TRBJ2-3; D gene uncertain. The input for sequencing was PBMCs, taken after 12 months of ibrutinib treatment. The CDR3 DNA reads TGTGCCAGCAGCTGGAGCACAGATACGCAGTATTTT. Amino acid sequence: CASSWSTDTQYF.